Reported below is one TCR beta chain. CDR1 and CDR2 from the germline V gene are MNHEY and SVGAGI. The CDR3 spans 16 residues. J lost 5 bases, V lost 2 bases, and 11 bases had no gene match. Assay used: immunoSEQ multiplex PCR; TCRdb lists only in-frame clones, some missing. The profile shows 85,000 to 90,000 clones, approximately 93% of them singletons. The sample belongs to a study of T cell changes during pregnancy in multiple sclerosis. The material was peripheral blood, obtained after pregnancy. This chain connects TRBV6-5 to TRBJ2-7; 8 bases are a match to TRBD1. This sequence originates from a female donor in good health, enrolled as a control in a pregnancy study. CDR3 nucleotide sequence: TGTGCCAGCAGTTACGACGCAGGGGGCGTAGCAGACGAGCAGTACTTC. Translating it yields CASSYDAGGVADEQYF.